This T cell receptor (beta chain) was retrieved from a study of T-cell memory formation after mild COVID-19. General study results and limits: Researchers report contracting CD4+ clones mostly in CM and EM, with CD8+ clones in EMRA. Later expanders leaned CD4+, whereas day 15 to 85 contracting clones were balanced CD4/CD8.

V was pared by 2 bases and J by 5 bases, with 10 bases between. CDR3 length: 13 amino acids. Germline V lookup: CDR1 SGHVT, CDR2 SQSDAQ. The TCR alpha and TCR beta cDNA libraries, bearing sample barcodes and UMIs, were generated by 5'RACE using constant-segment primers. TCRdb reprocessed the 5' RACE reads via MiXCR and lists one record per CDR3 protein. The table has about 610,000 distinct CDR3 sequences, 17% seen once; the top ten hold roughly 7.8%. On this clonotype: Its antigen is still unknown.

This clonotype originated in an adult woman who had mild COVID-19 (a few samples of this study predate the infection). Cell type and time point are not known. The sequencing sample was made of PBMCs or a T cell subset sorted from them (not recorded which). This chain connects TRBV7-4 to TRBJ2-7, with D unclear. CDR3 bases: TGTGCCAGCAGCTTAAGACATGGCCACGAGCAGTACTTC. This encodes CASSLRHGHEQYF.